This T cell receptor beta chain was documented in a study of OX40 agonist ivuxolimab in advanced cancers. Across the whole study: Cohort: approximately 83% men, mean age around 61, aged about 20 to 80.

Germline assignment: CDR1 SGHKS and CDR2 YYEKEE (reference sequence). Trimming took 3 bases from V and 2 from J, leaving 16 bases between them. The CDR3 extends over 16 amino acids. Produced via immunoSEQ multiplex PCR; TCRdb's table is partial and in-frame only. The data hold about 83,000 clones, with about 85% observed a single time. This clone was counted a single time. V and J are TRBV5-5 and TRBJ2-3; D is perhaps TRBD1 (7 bases). The source is an adult with an advanced solid tumor such as melanoma, head and neck, liver or kidney cancer. The sequencing used CD4+ or CD8+ T cells sorted from blood, collected in a trial of the OX40 agonist ivuxolimab. This chain's CDR3 is CASSSRGGGPTDTQYF. The CDR3 nucleotides read TGTGCCAGCAGCTCCCGAGGAGGGGGCCCCACAGATACGCAGTATTTT.